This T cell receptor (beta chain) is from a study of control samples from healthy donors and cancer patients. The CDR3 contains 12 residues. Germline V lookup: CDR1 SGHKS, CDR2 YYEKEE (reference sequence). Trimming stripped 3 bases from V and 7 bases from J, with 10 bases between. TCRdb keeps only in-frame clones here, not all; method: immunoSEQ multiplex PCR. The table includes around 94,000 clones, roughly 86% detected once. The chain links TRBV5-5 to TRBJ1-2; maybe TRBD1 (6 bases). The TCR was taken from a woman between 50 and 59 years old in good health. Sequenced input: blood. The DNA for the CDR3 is TGTGCCAGCAGCTGGAGGGGGTCTGGCTACACCTTC. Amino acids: CASSWRGSGYTF.